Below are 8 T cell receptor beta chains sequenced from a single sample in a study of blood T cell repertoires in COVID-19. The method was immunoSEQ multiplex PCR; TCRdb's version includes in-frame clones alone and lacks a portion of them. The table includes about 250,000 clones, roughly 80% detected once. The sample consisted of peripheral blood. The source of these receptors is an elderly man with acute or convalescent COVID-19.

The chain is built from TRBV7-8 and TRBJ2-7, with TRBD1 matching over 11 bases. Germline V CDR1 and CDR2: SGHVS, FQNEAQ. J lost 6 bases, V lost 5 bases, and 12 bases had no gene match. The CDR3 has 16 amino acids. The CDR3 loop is CASSPIHPGQGGEQYF. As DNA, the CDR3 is TGTGCCAGCAGCCCCATCCATCCGGGACAGGGGGGCGAGCAGTACTTC.

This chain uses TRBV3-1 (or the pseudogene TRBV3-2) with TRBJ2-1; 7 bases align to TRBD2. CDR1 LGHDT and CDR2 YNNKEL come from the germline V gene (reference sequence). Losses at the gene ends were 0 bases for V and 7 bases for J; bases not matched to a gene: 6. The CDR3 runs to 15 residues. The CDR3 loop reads CASSQDIRGENEQFF. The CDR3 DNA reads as TGTGCCAGCAGCCAAGATATCCGGGGGGAGAATGAGCAGTTCTTC.

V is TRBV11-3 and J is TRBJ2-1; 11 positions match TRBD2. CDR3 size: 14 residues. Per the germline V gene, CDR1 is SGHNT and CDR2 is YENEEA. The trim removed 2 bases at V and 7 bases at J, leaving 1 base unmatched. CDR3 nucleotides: TGTGCCAGCAGCTTACTAGCGGGAGGAAATGAGCAGTTCTTC. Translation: CASSLLAGGNEQFF.

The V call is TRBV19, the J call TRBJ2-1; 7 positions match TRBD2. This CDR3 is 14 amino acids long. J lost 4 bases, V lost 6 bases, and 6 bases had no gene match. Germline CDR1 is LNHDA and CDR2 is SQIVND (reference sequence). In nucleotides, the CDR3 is TGTGCCAGTAGACCCAGCGGGGCTTACAATGAGCAGTTCTTC. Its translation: CASRPSGAYNEQFF. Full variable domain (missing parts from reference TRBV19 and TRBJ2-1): DGGITQSPKYLFRKEGQNVTLSCEQNLNHDAMYWYRQDPGQGLRLIYYSQIVNDFQKGDIAEGYSVSREKKESFPLTVTSAQKNPTAFYLCASRPSGAYNEQFFGPGTRLTVL.

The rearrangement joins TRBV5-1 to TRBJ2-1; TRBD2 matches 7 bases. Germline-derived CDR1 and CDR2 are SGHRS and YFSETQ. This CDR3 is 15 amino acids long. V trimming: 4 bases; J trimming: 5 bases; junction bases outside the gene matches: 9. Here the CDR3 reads CASSPEGLPNNEQFF. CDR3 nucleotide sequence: TGCGCCAGCAGCCCGGAGGGACTACCGAACAATGAGCAGTTCTTC.

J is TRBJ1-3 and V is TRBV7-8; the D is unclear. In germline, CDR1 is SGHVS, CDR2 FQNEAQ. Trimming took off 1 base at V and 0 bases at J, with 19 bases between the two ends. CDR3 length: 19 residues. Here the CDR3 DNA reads TGTGCCAGCAGCTTAGTGGGTAAAGCGGACTGGAACTCTGGAAACACCATATATTTT. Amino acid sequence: CASSLVGKADWNSGNTIYF.

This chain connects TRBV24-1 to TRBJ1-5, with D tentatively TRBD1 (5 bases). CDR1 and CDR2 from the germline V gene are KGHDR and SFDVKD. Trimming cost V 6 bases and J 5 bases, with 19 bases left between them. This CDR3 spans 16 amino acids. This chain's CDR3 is CATSPSLGGRDQPQHF. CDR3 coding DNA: TGTGCCACCAGTCCCTCGTTGGGGGGGAGAGATCAGCCCCAGCATTTT.

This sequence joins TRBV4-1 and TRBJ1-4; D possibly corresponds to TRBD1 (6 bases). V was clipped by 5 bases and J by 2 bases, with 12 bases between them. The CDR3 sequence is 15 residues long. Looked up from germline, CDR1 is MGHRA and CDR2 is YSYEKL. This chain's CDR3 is CASSGGGRTNEKLFF. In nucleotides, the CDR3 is TGCGCCAGCAGCGGGGGGGGCCGGACTAATGAAAAACTGTTTTTT.